This T cell receptor beta chain was found in a study of blood T cell repertoires in COVID-19. Repertoires were generated with immunoSEQ multiplex PCR, while TCRdb's copy carries only in-frame clones and drops some. The table records about 220,000 clones, about 79% of them present only once. The CDR3 is made up of 14 amino acids. V was trimmed by 5 bases and J by 1 base, leaving 10 bases between them. Germline assignment: CDR1 LGHDT and CDR2 YNNKEL (reference sequence). Cohorts were determined from participant-reported clinical history. The V gene is TRBV3-1 (or the pseudogene TRBV3-2), the J gene TRBJ2-3; possibly TRBD1 for D (6 bases). Sample: PBMCs or T cells enriched from blood (not recorded which). This sequence originates from a middle-aged woman with acute COVID-19. The CDR3, as DNA: TGTGCCAGCAGCATCCGGACAGGCACAGATACGCAGTATTTT. This encodes CASSIRTGTDTQYF.